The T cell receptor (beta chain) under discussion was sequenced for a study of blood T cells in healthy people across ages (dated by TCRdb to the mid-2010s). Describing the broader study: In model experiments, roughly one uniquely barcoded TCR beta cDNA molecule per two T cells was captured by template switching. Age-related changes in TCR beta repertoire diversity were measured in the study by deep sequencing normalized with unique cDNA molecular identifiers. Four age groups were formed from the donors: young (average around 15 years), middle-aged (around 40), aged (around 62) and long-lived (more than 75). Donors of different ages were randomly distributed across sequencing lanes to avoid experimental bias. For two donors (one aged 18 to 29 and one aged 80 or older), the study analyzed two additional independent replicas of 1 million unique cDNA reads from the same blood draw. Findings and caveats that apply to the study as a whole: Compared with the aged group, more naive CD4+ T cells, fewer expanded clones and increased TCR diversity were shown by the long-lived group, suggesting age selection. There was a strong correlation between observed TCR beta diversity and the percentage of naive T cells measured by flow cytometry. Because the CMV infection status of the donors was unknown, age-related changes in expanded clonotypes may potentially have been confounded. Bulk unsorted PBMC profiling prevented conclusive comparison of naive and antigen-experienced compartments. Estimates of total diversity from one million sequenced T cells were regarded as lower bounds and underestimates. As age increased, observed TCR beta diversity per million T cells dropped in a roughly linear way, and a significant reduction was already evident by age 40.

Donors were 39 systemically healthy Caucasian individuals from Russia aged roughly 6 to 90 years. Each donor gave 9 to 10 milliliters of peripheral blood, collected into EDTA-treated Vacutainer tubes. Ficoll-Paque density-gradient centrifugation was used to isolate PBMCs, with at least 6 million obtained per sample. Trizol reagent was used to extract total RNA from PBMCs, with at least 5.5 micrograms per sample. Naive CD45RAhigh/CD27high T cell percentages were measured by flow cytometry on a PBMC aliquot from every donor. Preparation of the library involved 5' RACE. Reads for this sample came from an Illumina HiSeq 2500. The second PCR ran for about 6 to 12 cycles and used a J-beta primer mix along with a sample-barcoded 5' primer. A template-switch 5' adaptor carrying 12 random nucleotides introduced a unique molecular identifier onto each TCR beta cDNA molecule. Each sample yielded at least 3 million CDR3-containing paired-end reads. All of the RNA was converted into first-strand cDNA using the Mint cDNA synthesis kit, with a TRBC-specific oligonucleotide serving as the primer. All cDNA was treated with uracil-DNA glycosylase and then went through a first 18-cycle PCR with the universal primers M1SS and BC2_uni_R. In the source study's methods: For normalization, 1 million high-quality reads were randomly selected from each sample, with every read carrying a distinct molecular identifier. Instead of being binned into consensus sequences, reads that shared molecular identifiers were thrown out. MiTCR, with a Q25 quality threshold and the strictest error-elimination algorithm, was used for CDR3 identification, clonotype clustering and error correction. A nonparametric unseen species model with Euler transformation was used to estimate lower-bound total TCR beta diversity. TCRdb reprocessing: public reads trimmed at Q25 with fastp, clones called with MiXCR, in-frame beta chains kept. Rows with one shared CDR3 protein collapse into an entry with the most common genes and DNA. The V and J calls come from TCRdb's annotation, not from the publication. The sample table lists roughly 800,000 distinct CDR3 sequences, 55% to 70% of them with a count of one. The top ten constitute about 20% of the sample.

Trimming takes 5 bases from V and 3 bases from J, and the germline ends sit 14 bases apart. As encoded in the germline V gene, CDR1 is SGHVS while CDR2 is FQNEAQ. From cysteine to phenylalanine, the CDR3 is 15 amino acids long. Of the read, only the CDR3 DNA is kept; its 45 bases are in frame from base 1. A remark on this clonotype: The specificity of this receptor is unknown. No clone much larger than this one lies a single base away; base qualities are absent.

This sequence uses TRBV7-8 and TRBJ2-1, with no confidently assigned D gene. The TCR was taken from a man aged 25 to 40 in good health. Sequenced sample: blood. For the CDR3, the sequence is CASSPQKQSYNEQFF. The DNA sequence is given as TGTGCCAGCAGCCCCCAAAAACAGAGCTACAATGAGCAGTTCTTC.